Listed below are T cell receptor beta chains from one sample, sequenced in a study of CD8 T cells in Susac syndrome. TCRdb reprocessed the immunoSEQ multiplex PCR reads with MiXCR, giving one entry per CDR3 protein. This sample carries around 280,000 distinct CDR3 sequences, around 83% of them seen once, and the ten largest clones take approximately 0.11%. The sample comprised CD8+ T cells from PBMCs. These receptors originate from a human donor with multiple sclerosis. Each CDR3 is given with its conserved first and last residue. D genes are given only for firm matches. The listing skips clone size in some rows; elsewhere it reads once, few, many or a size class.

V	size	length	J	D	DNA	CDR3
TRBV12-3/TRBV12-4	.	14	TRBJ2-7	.	TGTGCCAGCAAACCGGGACCGGCCTTCGACGAGCAGTACTTC	CASKPGPAFDEQYF
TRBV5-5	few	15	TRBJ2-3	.	TGTGCCAGCAGCCTGAGGCGGGGTCAGGCAGATACGCAGTATTTT	CASSLRRGQADTQYF
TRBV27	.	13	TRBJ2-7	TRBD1	TGTGCCAGCAGCTTGGGAAACAGGGGCGAGCAGTACTTC	CASSLGNRGEQYF
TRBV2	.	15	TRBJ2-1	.	TGTGCCAGCAGTGAAACGGGGGAAGCCTACAATGAGCAGTTCTTC	CASSETGEAYNEQFF
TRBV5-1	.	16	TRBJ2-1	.	TGCGCCAGCAGCCCCCGGGACCTCTACCTCCACAATGAGCAGTTCTTC	CASSPRDLYLHNEQFF
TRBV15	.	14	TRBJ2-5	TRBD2	TGTGCCACCAGCCGGGGACTAGTCGAAGAGACCCAGTACTTC	CATSRGLVEETQYF
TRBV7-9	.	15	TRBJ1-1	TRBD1	TGTGCCAGCAGCTCGAACAGGGGGCAGAACACTGAAGCTTTCTTT	CASSSNRGQNTEAFF
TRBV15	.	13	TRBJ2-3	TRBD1	TGTGCCACCAGCGGGGGACAGGGCCATACGCAGTATTTT	CATSGGQGHTQYF
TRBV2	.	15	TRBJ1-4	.	TGTGCCAGCAGTGAAATAGTGGGCCCGAATGAAAAACTGTTTTTT	CASSEIVGPNEKLFF
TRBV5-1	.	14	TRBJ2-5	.	TGCGCCAGCAACGCAGGGGACCCCGGAGAGACCCAGTACTTC	CASNAGDPGETQYF
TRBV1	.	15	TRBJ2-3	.	TGCACCAGCAGCCCCGGAAAGGCCGGCACAGATACGCAGTATTTT	CTSSPGKAGTDTQYF
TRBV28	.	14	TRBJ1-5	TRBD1	TGTGCCAGCTCCGTCAGGGGGAGAAATCAGCCCCAGCATTTT	CASSVRGRNQPQHF
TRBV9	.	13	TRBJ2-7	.	TGTGCCAGCAGCGTCTTTGACAGGTCCGAGCAGTACTTC	CASSVFDRSEQYF
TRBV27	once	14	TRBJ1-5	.	TGTGCCAGCCGCCGTGGGGGCTCAGGTCAGCCCCAGCATTTT	CASRRGGSGQPQHF
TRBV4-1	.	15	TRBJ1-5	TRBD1	TGCGCCAGCAGCCTCCGGGACAGGGGTGGTCAGCCCCAGCATTTT	CASSLRDRGGQPQHF
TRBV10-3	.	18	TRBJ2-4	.	TGTGCCATCAGTGACCCCCACGGCTCCGACGAGCCCAAAAACATTCAGTACTTC	CAISDPHGSDEPKNIQYF
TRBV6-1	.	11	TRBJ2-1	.	TGTGCCAGCAGTTTCTACAATGAGCAGTTCTTC	CASSFYNEQFF
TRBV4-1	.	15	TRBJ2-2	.	TGCGCCAGCAGCCAGGACCCTCAAGGGACCGGGGAGCTGTTTTTT	CASSQDPQGTGELFF
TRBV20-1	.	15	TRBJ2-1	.	TGCAGTGCTAGGCACCAGGTGGGGGGATACAATGAGCAGTTCTTC	CSARHQVGGYNEQFF
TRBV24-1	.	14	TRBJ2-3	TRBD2	TGTGCCACCGGTGGGCGGGAGGCGACAGATACGCAGTATTTT	CATGGREATDTQYF
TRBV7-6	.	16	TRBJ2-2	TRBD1	TGTGCCAGCAGCCAGAGGGGACAGGGGGGGACCGGGGAGCTGTTTTTT	CASSQRGQGGTGELFF
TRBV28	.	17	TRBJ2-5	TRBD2	TGTGCCAGCAGCCCACCACTGAGCGGGGGATCCGGGGAGACCCAGTACTTC	CASSPPLSGGSGETQYF
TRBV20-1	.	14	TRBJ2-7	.	TGCAGTGCTCTCGATAGGGGGAGGAGCTACGAGCAGTACTTC	CSALDRGRSYEQYF
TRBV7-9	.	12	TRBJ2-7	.	TGTGCCAGCAGCCAAACACCCTACGAGCAGTACTTC	CASSQTPYEQYF
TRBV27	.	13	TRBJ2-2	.	TGTGCCAGCAGTCTCGGGAGACCCGGGGAGCTGTTTTTT	CASSLGRPGELFF
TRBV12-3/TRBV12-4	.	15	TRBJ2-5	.	TGTGCCAGCAGTTTAGTTCTGGGGGTTCAAGAGACCCAGTACTTC	CASSLVLGVQETQYF
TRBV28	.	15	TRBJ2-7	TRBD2	TGTGCCAGCAGTTTGGGAGTTAGCGGGAGCTACGAGCAGTACTTC	CASSLGVSGSYEQYF
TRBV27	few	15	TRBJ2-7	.	TGTGCCAGCAGTTTAACAGAACAAACAAGCTACGAGCAGTACTTC	CASSLTEQTSYEQYF
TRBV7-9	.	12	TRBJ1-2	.	TGTGCCAGCAGCACAGGAAACTATGGCTACACCTTC	CASSTGNYGYTF
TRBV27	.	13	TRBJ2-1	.	TGTGCCAGCGCCCATTACTCCTACAATGAGCAGTTCTTC	CASAHYSYNEQFF
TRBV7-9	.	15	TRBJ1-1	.	TGTGCCAGCAGCCTCAGACGACAGGCGGGCACTGAAGCTTTCTTT	CASSLRRQAGTEAFF
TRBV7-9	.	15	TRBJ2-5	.	TGTGCCAGCAGCCCCCGGGACTTAGTACGAGAGACCCAGTACTTC	CASSPRDLVRETQYF
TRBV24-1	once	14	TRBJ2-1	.	TGTGCCACCAGTCCCCGGCGGTCCTACAATGAGCAGTTCTTC	CATSPRRSYNEQFF
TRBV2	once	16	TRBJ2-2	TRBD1	TGTGCCAGCAGTGGGCGACAGGGGGCGAACACCGGGGAGCTGTTTTTT	CASSGRQGANTGELFF
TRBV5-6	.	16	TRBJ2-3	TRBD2	TGTGCCAGCAGCTTATCAGACGGGAGGGTCACAGATACGCAGTATTTT	CASSLSDGRVTDTQYF
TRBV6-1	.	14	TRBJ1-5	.	TGTGCCAGCAGTGAAGACCAAGTATTGACGCCCCAGCATTTT	CASSEDQVLTPQHF
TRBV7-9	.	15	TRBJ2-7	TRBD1	TGTGCCAGCCACAGGTTGGACAGGGGAGTCTACGAGCAGTACTTC	CASHRLDRGVYEQYF
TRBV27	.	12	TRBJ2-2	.	TGTGCCAGCAGTTCTCACGCCGGGGAGCTGTTTTTT	CASSSHAGELFF
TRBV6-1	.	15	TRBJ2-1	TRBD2	TGTGCCAGCAGTTTACTAGCGGGATGGTACAATGAGCAGTTCTTC	CASSLLAGWYNEQFF
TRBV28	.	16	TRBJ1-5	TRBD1	TGTGCCAGCAGTTTAATCCGGGACAGGGGGCTTCAGCCCCAGCATTTT	CASSLIRDRGLQPQHF
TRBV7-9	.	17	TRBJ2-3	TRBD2	TGTGCCAGCAGCTTCCCGGGACTAGCGGGAGTAATAGATACGCAGTATTTT	CASSFPGLAGVIDTQYF
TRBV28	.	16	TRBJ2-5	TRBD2	TGTGCCAGCAGTTTATGGGCTAGCGGGGCCCAAGAGACCCAGTACTTC	CASSLWASGAQETQYF